This TCR beta chain was found in a study of technical replicates of blood from a few donors. Germline CDR1 and CDR2: MNHNS and SASEGT. CDR3 size: 13 residues. Trimming removed 4 bases from V and 8 bases from J; junction bases left unmatched: 4. Generated by immunoSEQ multiplex PCR, the TCRdb table keeps only in-frame clones and is missing some. The sample includes about 90,000 clones, approximately 90% of them seen just once. Sequenced material: T cells isolated from PBMCs. The TCR originated in a human donor in good health. The chain recombines TRBV6-1 with TRBJ1-4, with 7 bases identical to TRBD1. This chain's CDR3 is CASSAQGVEKLFF. The CDR3 DNA follows: TGTGCCAGCAGTGCCCAGGGGGTGGAAAAACTGTTTTTT.